A selection of T cell receptor beta chains follows, all from one sample in a study of blood T cell repertoires in COVID-19. TCRdb's table, derived via immunoSEQ multiplex PCR, lists solely in-frame clones and lacks some. This sample yields 300,000 or so clones, of which about 90% are seen a single time; around 8% belongs to the top ten. The material sequenced was peripheral blood. The origin of the receptors is a woman in her forties or fifties who had recovered from COVID-19. Each CDR3 is given with its conserved first and last residue. Each record gives: J gene, D gene, CDR3 length, V gene, clone size, CDR3 protein, CDR3 DNA. The D gene is left open where the match is weak. The listing skips clone size in some rows; elsewhere it reads once, few, many or a size class.

TRBJ1-1	-	17	TRBV5-1	-	CASSLQPVEGLNTEAFF	TGCGCCAGCAGCTTGCAACCTGTTGAGGGATTGAACACTGAAGCTTTCTTT
TRBJ1-1	-	14	TRBV11-2	-	CASSLVAGATEAFF	TGTGCCAGCAGCTTAGTAGCAGGGGCGACTGAAGCTTTCTTT
TRBJ1-1	TRBD1	14	TRBV7-2	once	CASSMGQATREAFF	TGTGCCAGCAGCATGGGACAGGCGACCCGTGAAGCTTTCTTT
TRBJ2-5	TRBD1	14	TRBV5-1	-	CATKSGTGVETQYF	TGCGCCACCAAATCCGGGACAGGGGTAGAGACCCAGTACTTC
TRBJ2-5	-	13	TRBV9	-	CASSRPPNEAQYF	TGTGCCAGCAGCAGACCCCCGAATGAGGCCCAGTACTTC
TRBJ2-7	-	13	TRBV6-2/TRBV6-3	-	CASRPGGSYEQYF	TGTGCCAGCAGACCTGGGGGGTCCTACGAGCAGTACTTC
TRBJ2-1	TRBD2	19	TRBV9	-	CASSVAYGLAANFHNEQFF	TGTGCCAGCAGCGTAGCTTATGGACTAGCGGCAAATTTCCACAATGAGCAGTTCTTC
TRBJ2-5	TRBD2	14	TRBV6-5	-	CASKMAGGQETQYF	TGTGCCAGCAAAATGGCGGGGGGCCAAGAGACCCAGTACTTC
TRBJ1-2	-	13	TRBV5-6	-	CASSSYGEGGYTF	TGTGCCAGCAGCTCCTACGGGGAGGGCGGCTACACCTTC
TRBJ2-7	-	13	TRBV21-1	once	CATPDRVTDEQYF	TGTGCCACCCCAGACAGGGTCACCGACGAGCAGTACTTC
TRBJ1-2	TRBD1	14	TRBV28	-	CASSGQGRNYGYTF	TGTGCCAGCAGCGGACAGGGGCGTAACTATGGCTACACCTTC
TRBJ1-1	-	15	TRBV6-5	-	CASSPPGELNTEAFF	TGTGCCAGCAGCCCCCCGGGTGAATTGAACACTGAAGCTTTCTTT
TRBJ2-3	TRBD1	16	TRBV5-1	-	CASRSGGSGGTDTQYF	TGCGCCAGCAGATCAGGGGGCTCGGGTGGCACAGATACGCAGTATTTT
TRBJ2-1	-	15	TRBV7-9	-	CASSGRGLSYNEQFF	TGTGCCAGCAGCGGACGAGGGCTTTCCTACAATGAGCAGTTCTTC
TRBJ2-3	-	14	TRBV28	-	CASERQGGTDTQYF	TGTGCCAGCGAGAGGCAGGGTGGCACAGATACGCAGTATTTT
TRBJ2-2	-	15	TRBV7-2	-	CASSPWAGSAGELFF	TGTGCCAGCAGCCCATGGGCAGGGTCGGCCGGGGAGCTGTTTTTT
TRBJ1-6	-	14	TRBV5-5	-	CASRSLRMGSPLHF	TGTGCCAGCAGGAGTCTGAGGATGGGTTCACCCCTCCACTTT
TRBJ1-1	-	13	TRBV11-3	-	CASSLDPTGEAFF	TGTGCCAGCAGCTTGGACCCTACAGGGGAAGCTTTCTTT
TRBJ2-2	TRBD2	15	TRBV6-5	-	CASTILAGNTGELFF	TGTGCCAGCACCATACTAGCGGGGAACACCGGGGAGCTGTTTTTT
TRBJ1-1	-	13	TRBV29-1	once	CSVNRDPNTEAFF	TGCAGCGTCAACAGGGACCCGAACACTGAAGCTTTCTTT
TRBJ2-3	-	14	TRBV9	-	CASSVRVGADTQYF	TGTGCCAGCAGCGTCAGGGTTGGGGCAGATACGCAGTATTTT
TRBJ1-2	-	11	TRBV2	once	CASNLRRGYTF	TGTGCCAGCAATTTAAGGAGAGGCTACACCTTC
TRBJ2-2	TRBD2	13	TRBV12-3/TRBV12-4	-	CASRTSFTGELFF	TGTGCCAGCAGGACTAGCTTCACCGGGGAGCTGTTTTTT
TRBJ2-2	-	11	TRBV28	-	CASTRTGELFF	TGTGCCAGCACCAGAACCGGGGAGCTGTTTTTT
TRBJ2-5	TRBD2	17	TRBV13	-	CASSSLGLAGEAETQYF	TGTGCCAGCAGCTCCCTGGGACTAGCGGGAGAGGCGGAGACCCAGTACTTC
TRBJ2-5	TRBD1	17	TRBV19	-	CASSLYGAGTGGETQYF	TGTGCCAGTAGTTTATATGGCGCCGGGACAGGGGGCGAGACCCAGTACTTC
TRBJ1-1	TRBD1	18	TRBV19	once	CASSIRGFGTGTDTEAFF	TGTGCCAGTAGTATCAGAGGGTTCGGGACAGGGACCGACACTGAAGCTTTCTTT
TRBJ2-1	-	15	TRBV11-3	-	CASSLEASSYNEQFF	TGTGCCAGCAGCTTAGAGGCCAGCTCCTACAATGAGCAGTTCTTC
TRBJ1-3	TRBD1	15	TRBV20-1	-	CSASRQGIGGNTIYF	TGCAGTGCTAGTAGACAGGGAATAGGAGGAAACACCATATATTTT
TRBJ2-1	TRBD2	15	TRBV10-3	-	CAISVPGLAIGEQFF	TGTGCCATCAGTGTCCCGGGACTAGCGATCGGTGAGCAGTTCTTC
TRBJ2-7	TRBD1	13	TRBV19	-	CASRERTGYEQYF	TGTGCCAGTAGGGAGAGGACAGGGTACGAGCAGTACTTC
TRBJ1-2	TRBD1	14	TRBV2	-	CASSDTGQWVGYTF	TGTGCCAGCAGCGACACGGGACAGTGGGTTGGCTACACCTTC
TRBJ1-1	TRBD1	15	TRBV18	-	CASSLQGAWGTEAFF	TGTGCCAGCTCACTACAGGGGGCATGGGGCACTGAAGCTTTCTTT
TRBJ2-1	-	14	TRBV7-3	-	CASSRVPGYNEQFF	TGTGCCAGCAGCCGCGTGCCTGGTTACAATGAGCAGTTCTTC
TRBJ2-5	TRBD2	15	TRBV5-1	-	CASSGLAGVQETQYF	TGCGCCAGCAGCGGACTAGCGGGGGTTCAAGAGACCCAGTACTTC
TRBJ2-5	-	13	TRBV5-1	once	CASSFGGDATQYF	TGCGCCAGCAGCTTCGGCGGGGATGCGACCCAGTACTTC
TRBJ2-1	-	13	TRBV6-4	-	CASSRVPYDEQFF	TGTGCCAGCAGCCGGGTGCCTTACGATGAGCAGTTCTTC
TRBJ1-3	-	16	TRBV28	once	CASSSPGLISGNTIYF	TGTGCCAGCAGCTCACCGGGACTGATCTCTGGAAACACCATATATTTT
TRBJ2-1	TRBD2	15	TRBV6-4	-	CASSVEVAGYNEQFF	TGTGCCAGCAGTGTCGAAGTAGCGGGGTACAATGAGCAGTTCTTC
TRBJ2-5	-	15	TRBV2	-	CASSEAVAGQETQYF	TGTGCCAGCAGTGAAGCTGTAGCCGGGCAAGAGACCCAGTACTTC
TRBJ2-7	TRBD2	15	TRBV6-5	-	CASSYSAGGVYEQYF	TGTGCCAGCAGTTACTCGGCGGGAGGGGTCTACGAGCAGTACTTC
TRBJ2-7	-	13	TRBV14	-	CASSQLVTYEQYF	TGTGCCAGCAGCCAACTAGTAACCTACGAGCAGTACTTC
TRBJ2-3	TRBD1	15	TRBV5-4	-	CASRRDRGTQDTQYF	TGTGCCAGCAGACGGGACAGGGGGACTCAAGATACGCAGTATTTT
TRBJ2-1	TRBD2	13	TRBV7-9	few	CASSPGLAGDGFF	TGTGCCAGCAGCCCTGGACTAGCGGGAGACGGGTTCTTC
TRBJ1-1	-	14	TRBV19	once	CASSIVVTGTEAFF	TGTGCCAGTAGTATAGTCGTAACGGGCACTGAAGCTTTCTTT
TRBJ1-5	-	14	TRBV2	-	CASSADSSSQPQHF	TGTGCCAGCAGTGCCGACAGCAGCAGCCAGCCCCAGCATTTT
TRBJ1-4	-	15	TRBV4-3	once	CASSQDRLTNEKLFF	TGCGCCAGCAGCCAAGACAGGTTAACTAATGAAAAACTGTTTTTT
TRBJ1-1	-	12	TRBV18	-	CASSPYRIEAFF	TGTGCCAGCTCGCCGTACAGAATAGAAGCTTTCTTT
TRBJ1-5	TRBD1	16	TRBV7-8	once	CASSLAGGRSNQPQHF	TGTGCCAGCAGCTTGGCAGGGGGCCGTAGCAATCAGCCCCAGCATTTT
TRBJ2-2	-	14	TRBV29-1	-	CSVRQGVSTGELFF	TGCAGCGTTCGGCAGGGCGTTAGCACCGGGGAGCTGTTTTTT